The present TCR beta chain was sequenced within a study of CD8 T cells in ankylosing spondylitis. Overall study findings and caveats: Within ankylosing spondylitis blood, a TCR beta motif made up of seven to nine highly homologous variants appeared to be characteristic. Earlier reports found some motif variants in synovial fluid and blood in reactive arthritis.

The germline V and J ends were trimmed by 2 bases and 2 bases, with 10 bases remaining between them. CDR1 and CDR2 from the germline V gene are SGHRS and YFSETQ. The CDR3 spans 14 residues. A single record per CDR3 protein comes from TCRdb applying MiXCR to the 5' RACE reads. This table holds a few hundred thousand distinct CDR3 sequences, less than 10% found once. In this sample, this clonotype turned up many times. Its antigen is still unknown. The sample taken for sequencing was blood, either unsorted or a sorted T cell fraction (not recorded which). The sequence was collected from a male donor with ankylosing spondylitis. The chain uses TRBV5-1 and TRBJ1-1; D remains unclear. The CDR3 loop is CASSFRGENTEAFF. The CDR3 DNA follows: TGCGCCAGCAGCTTCAGAGGTGAAAACACTGAAGCTTTCTTT.